One and the same sample provided the 8 T cell receptor beta chains below, sequenced in a study of blood T cell repertoires in COVID-19. Profiling relied on immunoSEQ multiplex PCR, and the TCRdb table lists in-frame clones only, not all of them. The data hold tens of thousands of clones, with 90% observed a single time. The sequenced sample was peripheral blood. The source is a man aged 45-65 years with acute or convalescent COVID-19.

This clone has a single count. The V gene is TRBV6-6, the J gene TRBJ2-2, with unresolved D. The CDR3 loop spans 13 amino acids. Germline loops: CDR1 MNHNY, CDR2 SVGAGI (reference sequence). V lost 6 bases and J 1 base, leaving 6 bases between the germline ends. The CDR3 loop reads CASSPLNTGELFF. Written as DNA, the CDR3 is TGTGCCAGCAGCCCATTGAACACCGGGGAGCTGTTTTTT.

J is TRBJ2-1 and V is TRBV27; 12 nucleotides align to TRBD2. The CDR3 contains 13 residues. Per the germline V gene, CDR1 is MNHEY and CDR2 is SMNVEV (reference sequence). V was clipped by 6 bases and J by 16 bases; unmatched bases: 10. Here the CDR3 reads CASRRTSGIGVFF. CDR3 DNA: TGTGCCAGCAGGAGGACTAGCGGGATCGGGGTATTCTTC.

J is TRBJ2-2 and V is TRBV27; D not resolved. The germline V and J ends were trimmed by 3 bases and 5 bases, with 10 bases remaining between them. This CDR3 is 14 amino acids long. Germline V lookup: CDR1 MNHEY, CDR2 SMNVEV (reference sequence). The CDR3 coding sequence is TGTGCCAGCAGTTTGCGTCTAGTTACCGGGGAGCTGTTTTTT. Translation: CASSLRLVTGELFF.

The V gene is TRBV29-1, the J gene TRBJ2-7, with a weak D call TRBD1 (6 bases). The CDR3 consists of 13 residues. The germline V gene encodes CDR1 SQVTM and CDR2 ANQGSEA. Trimming took off 7 bases at V and 5 bases at J, with 18 bases between the two ends. The CDR3 bases are TGCAGCGCCGGAATCAGGGGTGTTAACGAGCAGTACTTC. This codes for CSAGIRGVNEQYF.

The CDR3 region has the DNA TGCAGTGCTAGTCCCGGCAGGGTAGCTTTCTCTGGAAACACCATATATTTT. It codes for CSASPGRVAFSGNTIYF. The chain couples TRBV20-1 to TRBJ1-3; possibly TRBD1 for D (5 bases). The CDR3 runs 17 residues. The germline V and J ends were trimmed by 3 bases and 0 bases, with 18 bases remaining between them. CDR1 and CDR2 from the germline V gene are DFQATT and SNEGSKA (reference sequence).

This clone came up a few times. J is TRBJ2-7 and V is TRBV9; D is possibly TRBD2 (5 bases). The V gene lost 0 bases and the J gene lost 0 bases, with 10 bases spanning the gap. Germline V CDR1 and CDR2: SGDLS, YYNGEE. The CDR3 spans 15 residues. The CDR3 spells CASSVGPSGSYEQYF. In DNA, the CDR3 is TGTGCCAGCAGCGTAGGTCCGAGCGGCTCCTACGAGCAGTACTTC.

The rearrangement joins TRBV6-5 to TRBJ1-1; D is uncertain. The CDR3 spans 16 residues. From germline, CDR1 is MNHEY and CDR2 SVGAGI. V was cut by 2 bases and J by 6 bases, with 19 bases left in between. The CDR3 loop is CASSYSRQVFVAEAFF. In DNA, the CDR3 is TGTGCCAGCAGTTACAGTAGGCAGGTGTTTGTTGCTGAAGCTTTCTTT.

This clone appeared once. The genes are TRBV24-1 and TRBJ2-3; 7 nucleotides line up with TRBD2. Germline values: CDR1 KGHDR, CDR2 SFDVKD. The CDR3 sequence is 13 residues long. J lost 0 bases, V lost 9 bases, and 2 bases had no gene match. The CDR3 sequence is CATGGDSTDTQYF. DNA for the CDR3: TGTGCCACCGGGGGGGACAGCACAGATACGCAGTATTTT.